The rows below give T cell receptor beta chains drawn from one sample of a study of identifying expanded T cells in peripheral blood. Clones were read by immunoSEQ multiplex PCR, and TCRdb kept only the in-frame ones, dropping some. This table holds approximately 90,000 clones, approximately 83% found once. Sequencing was done on a sample of blood. The receptor source for this set is a person between 18 and 75 years old in good health. The CDR3 runs from the conserved cysteine through the conserved F or W. Each record gives: clone size, D gene, V gene, J gene, CDR3 protein, CDR3 DNA. D genes are given only for firm matches. Clone size appears in some rows only: once, few, many, or a class for an expanded clone.

clone_size: once; d_call: -; v_call: TRBV6-5; j_call: TRBJ2-5; cdr3_aa: CASGRGETQYF; cdr3_nt: TGTGCCAGCGGAAGGGGGGAGACCCAGTACTTC
clone_size: -; d_call: TRBD1; v_call: TRBV4-3; j_call: TRBJ1-4; cdr3_aa: CASSQLPGQGGEKLFF; cdr3_nt: TGCGCCAGCAGCCAGCTCCCGGGACAGGGTGGTGAAAAACTGTTTTTT
clone_size: -; d_call: -; v_call: TRBV2; j_call: TRBJ2-5; cdr3_aa: CASSGRGRSRETQYF; cdr3_nt: TGTGCCAGCAGCGGGCGTGGGAGGTCGAGAGAGACCCAGTACTTC
clone_size: few; d_call: -; v_call: TRBV4-2; j_call: TRBJ1-3; cdr3_aa: CASSLLGAGWDTIYF; cdr3_nt: TGTGCCAGCAGCTTGCTGGGCGCGGGGTGGGACACCATATATTTT
clone_size: -; d_call: TRBD1; v_call: TRBV5-4; j_call: TRBJ1-6; cdr3_aa: CASSLAGTGNYNSPLHF; cdr3_nt: TGTGCCAGCAGCTTGGCCGGGACAGGAAACTATAATTCACCCCTCCACTTT
clone_size: -; d_call: -; v_call: TRBV4-1; j_call: TRBJ2-7; cdr3_aa: CASSRPSGYYEQYF; cdr3_nt: TGCGCCAGCAGCCGCCCCTCGGGATATTACGAGCAGTACTTC
clone_size: -; d_call: -; v_call: TRBV7-2; j_call: TRBJ1-2; cdr3_aa: CASSFGPGGTYGYTF; cdr3_nt: TGTGCCAGCAGCTTTGGACCCGGTGGGACCTATGGCTACACCTTC
clone_size: -; d_call: -; v_call: TRBV25-1; j_call: TRBJ1-1; cdr3_aa: CASSEFWAGADTEAFF; cdr3_nt: TGTGCCAGCAGTGAATTTTGGGCAGGGGCGGACACTGAAGCTTTCTTT
clone_size: -; d_call: -; v_call: TRBV4-1; j_call: TRBJ2-7; cdr3_aa: CASSQTDLGTYEQYF; cdr3_nt: TGCGCCAGCAGCCAAACCGATTTAGGGACCTACGAGCAGTACTTC
clone_size: -; d_call: -; v_call: TRBV7-9; j_call: TRBJ1-1; cdr3_aa: CASSLGTARPEAFF; cdr3_nt: TGTGCCAGCAGCTTAGGTACCGCCCGCCCTGAAGCTTTCTTT
clone_size: -; d_call: -; v_call: TRBV11-2; j_call: TRBJ1-3; cdr3_aa: CASSFQISGNTIYF; cdr3_nt: TGTGCCAGCAGCTTTCAGATCTCTGGAAACACCATATATTTT
clone_size: -; d_call: -; v_call: TRBV15; j_call: TRBJ1-1; cdr3_aa: CATSRDQGYAEAFF; cdr3_nt: TGTGCCACCAGCAGGGATCAGGGGTACGCTGAAGCTTTCTTT
clone_size: -; d_call: -; v_call: TRBV7-6; j_call: TRBJ1-1; cdr3_aa: CASSFVGASEAFF; cdr3_nt: TGTGCCAGCAGCTTCGTGGGGGCGTCTGAAGCTTTCTTT
clone_size: -; d_call: TRBD2; v_call: TRBV5-1; j_call: TRBJ2-7; cdr3_aa: CASSGGSRTSGFPLTYEQYF; cdr3_nt: TGCGCCAGCAGCGGCGGGTCCCGGACTAGCGGATTCCCTTTAACTTACGAGCAGTACTTC
clone_size: -; d_call: -; v_call: TRBV6-4; j_call: TRBJ1-1; cdr3_aa: CASSDGVGGDTEAFF; cdr3_nt: TGTGCCAGCAGTGACGGTGTGGGTGGCGACACTGAAGCTTTCTTT
clone_size: -; d_call: -; v_call: TRBV5-1; j_call: TRBJ1-2; cdr3_aa: CASSLVEGRNGYTF; cdr3_nt: TGCGCCAGCAGCTTGGTGGAGGGTCGGAATGGCTACACCTTC
clone_size: -; d_call: -; v_call: TRBV29-1; j_call: TRBJ1-1; cdr3_aa: CSVVPGQNTEAFF; cdr3_nt: TGCAGCGTTGTTCCGGGACAGAACACTGAAGCTTTCTTT
clone_size: -; d_call: TRBD1; v_call: TRBV29-1; j_call: TRBJ2-7; cdr3_aa: CSALRGPYEQYF; cdr3_nt: TGCAGCGCGCTCAGGGGGCCCTACGAGCAGTACTTC
clone_size: -; d_call: -; v_call: TRBV7-9; j_call: TRBJ2-1; cdr3_aa: CASSLNYEQFF; cdr3_nt: TGTGCCAGCAGCTTAAACTATGAGCAGTTCTTC
clone_size: -; d_call: TRBD1; v_call: TRBV10-3; j_call: TRBJ1-2; cdr3_aa: CAISEQGVGYTF; cdr3_nt: TGTGCCATCAGTGAACAGGGGGTGGGCTACACCTTC
clone_size: once; d_call: TRBD1; v_call: TRBV30; j_call: TRBJ1-5; cdr3_aa: CAWGTDSNQPQHF; cdr3_nt: TGTGCCTGGGGGACAGATAGCAATCAGCCCCAGCATTTT
clone_size: -; d_call: TRBD1; v_call: TRBV19; j_call: TRBJ1-2; cdr3_aa: CATTDRELYGYTF; cdr3_nt: TGTGCCACCACGGACAGGGAACTCTATGGCTACACCTTC
clone_size: -; d_call: -; v_call: TRBV29-1; j_call: TRBJ1-4; cdr3_aa: CSALGLGEKLFF; cdr3_nt: TGCAGCGCCCTCGGACTGGGGGAAAAACTGTTTTTT
clone_size: -; d_call: -; v_call: TRBV6-1; j_call: TRBJ1-2; cdr3_aa: CASRNTPRANYGYTF; cdr3_nt: TGTGCCAGCAGGAATACACCTAGGGCTAACTATGGCTACACCTTC
clone_size: -; d_call: -; v_call: TRBV9; j_call: TRBJ2-2; cdr3_aa: CASRPTSSSRNTGELFF; cdr3_nt: TGTGCCAGCAGACCCACCAGCAGTTCACGGAACACCGGGGAGCTGTTTTTT
clone_size: -; d_call: -; v_call: TRBV7-9; j_call: TRBJ2-7; cdr3_aa: CASTGGGPLYEQYF; cdr3_nt: TGTGCCAGCACCGGAGGGGGACCGCTCTACGAGCAGTACTTC
clone_size: -; d_call: -; v_call: TRBV5-1; j_call: TRBJ1-3; cdr3_aa: CASSLVGDSGNTIYF; cdr3_nt: TGCGCCAGCAGCTTGGTGGGGGACTCTGGAAACACCATATATTTT
clone_size: -; d_call: -; v_call: TRBV7-2; j_call: TRBJ1-2; cdr3_aa: CASSPRVNYGYTF; cdr3_nt: TGTGCCAGCAGTCCCAGGGTTAACTATGGCTACACCTTC
clone_size: -; d_call: -; v_call: TRBV29-1; j_call: TRBJ2-1; cdr3_aa: CSVEPRTYNEQFF; cdr3_nt: TGCAGCGTTGAGCCTAGGACTTACAATGAGCAGTTCTTC